This T cell receptor beta chain appears in the sequencing data of a study of blood T cell repertoires in COVID-19. As for the study in general: Italy, Spain and the United States were the sources of the convalescent and acute COVID-19 samples.

Authors' analysis steps: Estimation of nucleated cell counts relied on the amplification of reference gene primers. Profiling relied on immunoSEQ multiplex PCR, and the TCRdb table lists in-frame clones only, not all of them. That table furnishes V, J and clone size, whereas the DNA furnished D and trimming. The table has 85,000 to 130,000 clones, about four fifths seen once; the top ten hold approximately 3.3%. In germline, CDR1 is ENHRY, CDR2 SYGVKD. The CDR3 extends over 13 amino acids. Trimming cost V 6 bases and J 6 bases; bases outside gene matches: 5. This sequence was found in a woman at least 80 years old with active or convalescent COVID-19. Sequenced material: peripheral blood. V and J are TRBV10-3 and TRBJ1-1; 9 bases are a match to TRBD1. In DNA form, the CDR3 reads TGTGCCATCAGGGAACAGGGGGCGGCTGAAGCTTTCTTT. This encodes CAIREQGAAEAFF.